The clone carrying this TCR beta chain was found once. Using immunoSEQ multiplex PCR, the repertoire was profiled, and TCRdb retains in-frame clones only, with some absent. This repertoire shows a few hundred thousand clones, about 90% found once; its top ten account for more than 2%. J was trimmed by 8 bases and V by 5 bases; bases with no gene match: 8. Looked up from germline, CDR1 is SGHTA and CDR2 is FQGNSA. This CDR3 spans 13 amino acids. This record comes from a study of blood T cell repertoires in COVID-19. In the study overall: The United States, Italy and Spain provided the acute and convalescent COVID-19 samples.

This chain joins TRBV7-2 and TRBJ1-2; the match to TRBD1 covers 7 bases. The receptor was isolated from a man aged 18 to 29 with active or convalescent COVID-19. Sequencing used peripheral blood. The DNA for the CDR3 is TGTGCCAGCAGCATCGACAGGGCACGGGGCTACACCTTC. It specifies CASSIDRARGYTF.